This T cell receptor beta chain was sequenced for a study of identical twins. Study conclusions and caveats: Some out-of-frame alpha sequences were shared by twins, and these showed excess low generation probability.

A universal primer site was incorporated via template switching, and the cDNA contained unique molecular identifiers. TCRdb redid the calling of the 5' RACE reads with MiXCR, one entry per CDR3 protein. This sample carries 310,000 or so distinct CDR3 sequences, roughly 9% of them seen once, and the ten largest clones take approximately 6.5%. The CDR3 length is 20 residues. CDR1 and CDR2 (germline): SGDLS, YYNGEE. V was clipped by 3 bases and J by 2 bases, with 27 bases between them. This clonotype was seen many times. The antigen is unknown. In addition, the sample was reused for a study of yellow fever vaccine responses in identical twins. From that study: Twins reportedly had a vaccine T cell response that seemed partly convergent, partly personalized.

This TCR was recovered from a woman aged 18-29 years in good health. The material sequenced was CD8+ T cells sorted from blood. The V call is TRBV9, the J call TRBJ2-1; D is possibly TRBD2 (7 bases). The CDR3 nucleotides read TGTGCCAGCAGCGGAGACGGGGGGCCCGAATCCCGGGGGGCCTACAATGAGCAGTTCTTC. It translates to CASSGDGGPESRGAYNEQFF.